The 13 T cell receptor beta chains given below trace back to one sample, sequenced in a study of cytomegalovirus exposure and HLA in healthy donors. The PCR used 60 Vbeta and 13 Jbeta primers. The data were produced by immunoSEQ multiplex PCR, yet TCRdb's version contains in-frame clones alone and is incomplete. The table records about 160,000 clones, just under 80% of them present only once. The sample comprised PBMCs. These receptors were obtained from a man aged 25-45 years in good health and CMV-seronegative.

This clone was seen a few times. This rearrangement joins TRBV19 to TRBJ1-3; perhaps TRBD1 as D (6 bases). Germline V lookup: CDR1 LNHDA, CDR2 SQIVND (reference sequence). The CDR3 loop spans 16 amino acids. V gave up 5 bases and J gave up 2 bases, with 16 bases separating them. CDR3 DNA: TGTGCCAGTAGTGTTCTATTGGGGGCTGCTGGAAACACCATATATTTT. This sequence encodes CASSVLLGAAGNTIYF. The full variable domain, rest sourced from reference TRBV19 and TRBJ1-3, is DGGITQSPKYLFRKEGQNVTLSCEQNLNHDAMYWYRQDPGQGLRLIYYSQIVNDFQKGDIAEGYSVSREKKESFPLTVTSAQKNPTAFYLCASSVLLGAAGNTIYFGEGSWLTVV.

The chain joins TRBV28 to TRBJ1-1; D remains ambiguous. In germline, CDR1 is MDHEN, CDR2 SYDVKM. Deletions cut 6 bases from V and 2 bases from J, with 7 bases between. This CDR3 comprises 12 residues. This CDR3 reads CASRSLNTEAFF. CDR3 sequence (DNA): TGTGCCAGCAGATCCCTTAACACTGAAGCTTTCTTT.

This chain connects TRBV7-6 to TRBJ2-1, with no clear D. The CDR3 totals 12 residues. Per the germline V gene, CDR1 is SGHVS and CDR2 is FNYEAQ. Trimming removed 3 bases from V and 7 bases from J, with 7 bases in between. The DNA of the CDR3 is TGTGCCAGCAGCTTGAGCCGTAATGAGCAGTTCTTC. It yields the protein CASSLSRNEQFF.

The genes are TRBV5-1 and TRBJ1-1, with 12 nucleotides matching TRBD1. Looked up from germline, CDR1 is SGHRS and CDR2 is YFSETQ. This CDR3 is 18 amino acids long. J gave up 0 bases and V 3 bases, and 9 bases lay outside the gene matches. The DNA of the CDR3 is TGCGCCAGCAGCTCGGTACCGGGACAGGGGGCCATGAACACTGAAGCTTTCTTT. It specifies CASSSVPGQGAMNTEAFF.

The J gene is TRBJ1-2, the V gene TRBV7-2; 10 positions match TRBD1. Germline lookup yields CDR1 SGHTA and CDR2 FQGNSA. This CDR3 region has 16 residues. The V and J ends lost 4 bases and 7 bases, in that order; junction bases with no gene match: 12. The CDR3 here is CASSSLTGGGLGGYTF. The CDR3 coding sequence is TGTGCCAGCAGCTCCCTGACAGGGGGCGGTTTGGGTGGCTACACCTTC.

The genes are TRBV28 and TRBJ1-2; no clear D gene. CDR1 and CDR2 (germline): MDHEN, SYDVKM. V was cut by 3 bases and J by 4 bases, with 3 bases left in between. The CDR3 runs to 11 residues. The CDR3 sequence is CASSLAYGYTF. The DNA for the CDR3 is TGTGCCAGCAGTTTGGCCTATGGCTACACCTTC.

V and J are TRBV5-4 and TRBJ2-7; D possibly corresponds to TRBD1 (6 bases). The CDR3 totals 16 residues. V was cut by 3 bases and J by 3 bases, with 19 bases left in between. Germline assignment: CDR1 SGHNT and CDR2 YYREEE (reference sequence). The CDR3 DNA reads TGTGCCAGCAGCTCCCGGCTAACAGGGTCCTTCTACGAGCAGTACTTC. Translating it yields CASSSRLTGSFYEQYF.

This chain joins TRBV7-9 and TRBJ2-7; TRBD1 might be the D (6 bases). Trimming shortened V by 3 bases and J by 5 bases, and 14 bases separated the two germline ends. In germline, CDR1 is SEHNR, CDR2 FQNEAQ (reference sequence). The CDR3 runs 14 residues. The CDR3 DNA reads as TGTGCCAGCAGCTTTACCGGGACAAACAACGAGCAGTACTTC. Residues: CASSFTGTNNEQYF.

The rearrangement uses TRBV7-2 and TRBJ2-7; 7 bases map to TRBD2. Trimming took 0 bases from V and 2 from J; bases not matched to a gene: 4. The CDR3 contains 15 residues. CDR1 is SGHTA, CDR2 FQGNSA, per germline. This chain's CDR3 is CASSLAEAGTYEQYF. The CDR3 region has the DNA TGTGCCAGCAGCTTAGCGGAAGCGGGGACCTACGAGCAGTACTTC.

This chain joins TRBV7-6 and TRBJ2-1; TRBD2 is a possible D gene (6 bases). V lost 1 base and J lost 2, with 12 bases in between. The CDR3 runs 16 residues. The V gene's germline CDR1 is SGHVS and CDR2 FNYEAQ. The CDR3 reads CASSLGDSQAYNEQFF. The DNA of the CDR3 is TGTGCCAGCAGCTTAGGGGACTCGCAGGCCTACAATGAGCAGTTCTTC.

V usage is TRBV28 and J usage is TRBJ2-7; D is possibly TRBD1 (6 bases). Trimming stripped 5 bases from V and 0 bases from J, with 8 bases between. Germline lookup yields CDR1 MDHEN and CDR2 SYDVKM. This CDR3 spans 13 amino acids. The chain's CDR3 is CASSKGDSYEQYF. The CDR3 DNA follows: TGTGCCAGCAGTAAGGGGGACTCCTACGAGCAGTACTTC.

This sequence joins TRBV9 and TRBJ2-3; no clear D gene. Germline loops: CDR1 SGDLS, CDR2 YYNGEE. V was pared by 3 bases and J by 0 bases, with 8 bases between. The length of the CDR3 is 14 residues. The CDR3 DNA follows: TGTGCCAGCAGCGCTACCCTCAGCACAGATACGCAGTATTTT. Protein product: CASSATLSTDTQYF.

The chain recombines TRBV7-9 with TRBJ2-1; TRBD2 agrees at 10 bases. Germline CDR1 is SEHNR and CDR2 is FQNEAQ (reference sequence). V dropped 5 bases and J dropped 3; count of bases not matched to a gene: 7. The CDR3 totals 16 residues. The CDR3 bases are TGTGCCAGCAGCCCAGAGGGACTAGCGATCTACAATGAGCAGTTCTTC. It translates to CASSPEGLAIYNEQFF.